These 2 T cell receptor beta chains came from one sample sequenced in a study of T cell responses to AZD1222 COVID-19 vaccine. Libraries were prepared by immunoSEQ multiplex PCR; TCRdb keeps only in-frame clonotypes and omits some of them. The sample contains some 80,000 clones, roughly nine tenths of which appear only once. Specimen: peripheral blood, collected on day 0 of AZD1222 vaccination. The source is an adult in good health.

The rearrangement links TRBV28 to TRBJ2-7; D unresolved. Trimming cost V 7 bases and J 1 base, with 11 bases left between them. Germline CDR1 reads MDHEN; CDR2 reads SYDVKM. The length of the CDR3 is 13 residues. The CDR3 bases are TGTGCCAGCATCAACGGGTGGTCCTACGAGCAGTACTTC. Translation: CASINGWSYEQYF.

The gene calls are TRBV15 and TRBJ2-7, with a tentative D call TRBD1 (8 bases). Germline assignment: CDR1 LNHNV and CDR2 YYDKDF (reference sequence). This CDR3 is built from 17 residues. With 6 bases removed from V and 6 bases from J, the gap between germline ends came to 27 bases. CDR3 in amino acids: CATSPEGGRQGLGEQYF. The CDR3 DNA follows: TGTGCCACCAGTCCCGAGGGGGGGAGACAGGGGTTGGGCGAGCAGTACTTC.